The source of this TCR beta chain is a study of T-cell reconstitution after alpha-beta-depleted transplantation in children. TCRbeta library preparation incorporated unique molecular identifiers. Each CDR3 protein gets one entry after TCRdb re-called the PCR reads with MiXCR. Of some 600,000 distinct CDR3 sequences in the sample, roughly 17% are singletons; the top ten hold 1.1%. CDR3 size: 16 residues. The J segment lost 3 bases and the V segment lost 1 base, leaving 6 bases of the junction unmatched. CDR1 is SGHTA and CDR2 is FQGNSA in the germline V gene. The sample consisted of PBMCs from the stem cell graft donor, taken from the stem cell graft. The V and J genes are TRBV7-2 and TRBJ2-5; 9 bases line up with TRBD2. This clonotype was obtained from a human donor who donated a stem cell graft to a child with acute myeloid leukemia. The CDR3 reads CASSLGTLAGKETQYF. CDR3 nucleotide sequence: TGTGCCAGCAGCTTAGGAACCCTAGCGGGGAAAGAGACCCAGTACTTC.